The text below deals with one T cell receptor beta chain. Its antigen is as yet unknown. The data belong to a study of T cell repertoires in cytomegalovirus infection. Study-level information: In public TCR beta signatures, there were indications of both CMV infection and matching HLA type.

The CDR3 consists of 15 residues. In germline, CDR1 is SGHVS, CDR2 FNYEAQ. Losses at the gene ends were 2 bases for V and 5 bases for J; bases not matched to a gene: 5. TCRdb passed the reads through MiXCR, listing each CDR3 protein once. Of 100,000 to 150,000 distinct CDR3 sequences listed, 25% to 35% are singletons. General study results and limits: HLA-C-restricted CMV-specific TCR beta clonotypes prevailed in the ex vivo response.

This TCR was recovered from a human donor in good health (CMV status not recorded). Some clones in this sample may be carry-over from other donors' samples. The sample consisted of CD8+ T cells from cultured PBMCs, taken from culture after CMV antigen stimulation. The chain has TRBV7-6 and TRBJ2-1; TRBD1 matches 8 bases. CDR3 residues: CASSLSTGGHNEQFF. As DNA, the CDR3 is TGTGCCAGCAGCTTAAGCACAGGGGGGCACAATGAGCAGTTCTTC.